This T cell receptor beta chain originates from a study of T cell responses to AZD1222 COVID-19 vaccine. Study-level results: An increase in Spike-specific TCR breadth and depth was observed after two AZD1222 doses. Mostly white British, mostly female donors; authors suggested clonal diversity may be underestimated.

Notes on this clone: Its target is not known.

Only in-frame clones appear in the TCRdb table, and some are missing; sequencing was by immunoSEQ multiplex PCR. The table lists around 130,000 clones, 86% of them singletons. CDR1 SEHNR and CDR2 FQNEAQ come from the germline V gene (reference sequence). With V trimmed by 5 bases and J by 4 bases, 6 bases remained unmatched. The length of the CDR3 is 14 residues. The V and J genes are TRBV7-9 and TRBJ1-1, with 8 bases lining up with TRBD1. Here the sequenced sample was peripheral blood, taken 28 days after the second AZD1222 dose. The receptor's source is an adult who received the AZD1222 COVID-19 vaccine. The CDR3 nucleotides read TGTGCCAGCAGCCCACAGGGGGTTAGCACTGAAGCTTTCTTT. Its translation is CASSPQGVSTEAFF.